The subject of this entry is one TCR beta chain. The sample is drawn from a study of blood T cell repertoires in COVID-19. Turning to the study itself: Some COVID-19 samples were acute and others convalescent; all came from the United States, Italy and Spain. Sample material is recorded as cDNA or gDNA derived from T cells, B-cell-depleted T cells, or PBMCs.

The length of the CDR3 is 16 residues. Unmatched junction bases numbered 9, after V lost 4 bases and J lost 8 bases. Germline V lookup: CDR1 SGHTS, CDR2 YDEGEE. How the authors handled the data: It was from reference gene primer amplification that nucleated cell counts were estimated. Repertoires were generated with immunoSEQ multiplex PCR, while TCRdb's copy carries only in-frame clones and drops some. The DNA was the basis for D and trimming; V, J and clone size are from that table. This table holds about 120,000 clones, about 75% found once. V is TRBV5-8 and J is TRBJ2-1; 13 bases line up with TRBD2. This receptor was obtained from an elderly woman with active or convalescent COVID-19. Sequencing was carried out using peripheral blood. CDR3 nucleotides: TGTGCCAGCAGCCCTGGACTAGCGGGAGTCACAGATGAGCAGTTCTTC. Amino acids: CASSPGLAGVTDEQFF.